Shown below are 21 T cell receptor beta chains from a single sample sequenced in a study of long-term antiretroviral therapy in people with HIV. The assay used was immunoSEQ (version v3.0), run at survey level. The table came from immunoSEQ multiplex PCR; TCRdb's copy has only in-frame clones and leaves some out. The profile shows around 16,000 clones, around 87% of them singletons. Sequenced material: unsorted PBMCs, taken 0.7 years before starting antiretroviral therapy. All receptors derive from a man aged 50-60 years with HIV.

This CDR3 reads CASSRDREQPQHF. The CDR3 DNA sequence: TGTGCCAGCAGTCGGGACAGGGAGCAGCCCCAGCATTTT. This sequence joins TRBV2 and TRBJ1-5; 9 bases map to TRBD1. Germline-derived CDR1 and CDR2 are SNHLY and FYNNEI. CDR3 length: 13 amino acids. Trimming took 5 bases from V and 7 from J; bases not matched to a gene: 3. Together with reference TRBV2 and TRBJ1-5, the CDR3 gives the full variable domain: EPEVTQTPSHQVTQMGQEVILRCVPISNHLYFYWYRQILGQKVEFLVSFYNNEISEKSEIFDDQFSVERPDGSNFTLKIRSTKLEDSAMYFCASSRDREQPQHFGDGTRLSIL.

The J gene is TRBJ1-1, the V gene TRBV5-1; D ambiguous. V was shortened by 2 bases and J by 0 bases, with 5 bases between the two germline ends. The length of the CDR3 is 13 residues. Germline loops: CDR1 SGHRS, CDR2 YFSETQ. The CDR3 is CASSLEVNTEAFF. The CDR3 DNA reads as TGCGCCAGCAGCTTAGAAGTGAACACTGAAGCTTTCTTT.

The J gene is TRBJ1-2, the V gene TRBV25-1; a possible D gene is TRBD1 (6 bases). Trimming left V 10 bases short and J 7 bases short, with 25 bases between. Germline V gene lookup returns CDR1 MGHDK and CDR2 SYGVNS. The CDR3 sequence is 15 residues long. CDR3 protein: CATSPSLGAMGGYTF. CDR3 DNA sequence: TGTGCCACCTCCCCGTCTCTGGGGGCGATGGGTGGCTACACCTTC.

Concerning this clone itself: A junction boundary mismatches the germline segment, possibly from a read error. The chain employs TRBV15 and TRBJ1-1, with D unresolved. CDR1 is LNHNV, CDR2 YYDKDF, per germline (reference sequence). The CDR3 runs to 14 residues. CDR3 sequence (DNA): TGTGCCACGAGCATCTCATGGGGGAACACTGAAGCTTTCTTT. The encoded protein is CATSISWGNTEAFF.

This chain joins TRBV18 and TRBJ2-7, with 8 positions matching TRBD2. The CDR3 is made up of 16 amino acids. J gave up 0 bases and V 3 bases, and 7 bases lay outside the gene matches. Germline values: CDR1 KGHSH, CDR2 LQKENI. The DNA for the CDR3 is TGTGCCAGCTCACCGGCGGTCGGGGGGGACTCCTACGAGCAGTACTTC. Residues: CASSPAVGGDSYEQYF.

The chain uses TRBV2 and TRBJ1-1, with 7 bases that match TRBD1. The ends lost 4 bases at V and 6 bases at J; junction bases unmatched: 8. Germline V gives CDR1 SNHLY, CDR2 FYNNEI. The CDR3 runs 14 residues. Here the CDR3 reads CASSVIRTGSEAFF. The CDR3 region has the DNA TGTGCCAGCAGTGTCATTAGGACAGGTTCTGAAGCTTTCTTT.

The J gene is TRBJ2-5, the V gene TRBV5-6; 10 bases match TRBD2. V dropped 2 bases and J dropped 5; count of bases not matched to a gene: 12. The germline gives CDR1 SGHDT, CDR2 YYEEEE. The CDR3 consists of 17 residues. The CDR3 is CASSLKREGRLLETQYF. DNA for the CDR3: TGTGCCAGCAGCTTAAAGCGGGAGGGCCGGCTTTTGGAGACCCAGTACTTC.

The genes are TRBV2 and TRBJ2-7; D remains unclear. Trimming removed 8 bases at V and 4 bases at J, with 9 bases between. Germline loops: CDR1 SNHLY, CDR2 FYNNEI. The CDR3 is made up of 11 amino acids. CDR3 amino acids: CASEYGYEQYF. CDR3 DNA: TGTGCCAGCGAGTATGGATACGAGCAGTACTTC.

The J gene is TRBJ2-1, the V gene TRBV6-6, with D possibly being TRBD1 or TRBD2 (5 bases each). V lost 6 bases and J 14 bases, leaving 17 bases between the germline ends. Germline CDR1 is MNHNY and CDR2 is SVGAGI (reference sequence). This CDR3 comprises 12 residues. Here the CDR3 reads CASSSGTGSKFF. The CDR3 DNA is TGTGCCAGCAGCTCCGGGACGGGGAGCAAGTTCTTC.

This chain links TRBV6-6 with TRBJ2-1; the match to TRBD2 covers 12 bases. CDR3 length: 16 residues. Germline V gene data show CDR1 as MNHNY and CDR2 as SVGAGI (reference sequence). V shed 4 bases and J 7 bases; nucleotides not matched to a gene: 8. Here the CDR3 reads CASSSSSGGAFNEQFF. The CDR3 nucleotides are TGTGCCAGCAGTTCCTCTAGCGGGGGGGCCTTTAATGAGCAGTTCTTC.

Only one count was recorded for this clone. The chain couples TRBV27 to TRBJ1-1; TRBD1 matches at 10 bases. V was pared by 5 bases and J by 4 bases, with 4 bases of the junction left unmatched. The germline gives CDR1 MNHEY, CDR2 SMNVEV (reference sequence). The CDR3 is made up of 14 amino acids. CDR3 amino acids: CASSEWTGGTEAFF. The CDR3 DNA is TGTGCCAGCAGTGAGTGGACAGGGGGCACTGAAGCTTTCTTT.

The CDR3 protein is CASSFGRGQPQHF. The CDR3 nucleotides are TGTGCCAGCAGCTTTGGCCGGGGCCAGCCCCAGCATTTT. This chain joins TRBV7-2 and TRBJ1-5, with D tentatively TRBD1 (5 bases). The germline V gene has CDR1 SGHTA and CDR2 FQGNSA. The CDR3 length is 13 residues. Trimming took 3 bases from V and 7 from J, leaving 10 bases between them.

The J gene is TRBJ2-7, the V gene TRBV7-2, with D possibly matching TRBD2 (5 bases). V was shortened by 5 bases and J by 3 bases, with 17 bases between the two germline ends. The CDR3 has 15 amino acids. CDR1 and CDR2 (germline): SGHTA, FQGNSA. The CDR3 sequence is CASSLPTGLGYEQYF. The DNA of the CDR3 is TGTGCCAGCAGCCTCCCCACCGGACTTGGCTACGAGCAGTACTTC.

The chain couples TRBV25-1 to TRBJ1-1, with 7 positions matching TRBD1. The CDR3 totals 12 residues. CDR1 MGHDK and CDR2 SYGVNS come from the germline V gene. With 6 bases clipped from V and 5 bases from J, the junction kept 3 bases outside the gene matches. Here the CDR3 DNA reads TGTGCCAGCAGCCCACAGGGGACTGAAGCTTTCTTT. Its translation is CASSPQGTEAFF.

The chain couples TRBV29-1 to TRBJ1-4; 7 bases align to TRBD1. V trimming: 7 bases; J trimming: 6 bases; junction bases outside the gene matches: 8. The CDR3 is 13 amino acids. Germline CDR1 reads SQVTM; CDR2 reads ANQGSEA. The CDR3 coding sequence is TGCAGCGCTATGACAGGGCAAGATGAAAAACTGTTTTTT. It translates to CSAMTGQDEKLFF.

This sequence joins TRBV11-2 and TRBJ2-1; D unresolved. Trimming cost V 5 bases and J 7 bases, with 15 bases left between them. Germline V gives CDR1 SGHAT, CDR2 FQNNGV. The CDR3 covers 14 residues. The CDR3 DNA reads as TGTGCCAGCAGCCCCGAACCCTTCGGGAATGAGCAGTTCTTC. It encodes CASSPEPFGNEQFF.

The chain employs TRBV5-1 and TRBJ2-3; tentative D call: TRBD2 (6 bases). CDR3 size: 15 residues. Trimming took off 4 bases at V and 0 bases at J, with 12 bases between the two ends. Germline CDR1 and CDR2: SGHRS and YFSETQ. The CDR3 region is CASSGGGASTDTQYF. CDR3 coding DNA: TGCGCCAGCAGCGGAGGCGGGGCGAGCACAGATACGCAGTATTTT.

The chain joins TRBV27 to TRBJ2-2; D is possibly TRBD1 (6 bases). The CDR3 is 15 residues long. Trimming left V 2 bases short and J 0 bases short, with 7 bases between. The germline CDR1 and CDR2 sequences are MNHEY and SMNVEV (reference sequence). The CDR3 spells CASSLQGTNTGELFF. Here the CDR3 DNA reads TGTGCCAGCAGTTTACAGGGGACGAACACCGGGGAGCTGTTTTTT.

The rearrangement joins TRBV10-1 to TRBJ2-3; TRBD1 aligns across 10 bases. CDR1 and CDR2 (germline): WNHNN, SYGVQD (reference sequence). The CDR3 runs 14 residues. V gave up 2 bases and J gave up 4 bases; unmatched junction bases: 0. CDR3: CASSEGTGADTQYF. In DNA, the CDR3 is TGCGCCAGCAGTGAGGGGACAGGGGCAGATACGCAGTATTTT.

The chain carries TRBV5-1 and TRBJ2-1; no clear D. The V gene lost 4 bases and the J gene lost 6 bases, with 14 bases spanning the gap. Germline V gene data show CDR1 as SGHRS and CDR2 as YFSETQ. CDR3 size: 14 residues. In DNA, the CDR3 is TGCGCCAGCAGCAGACCTGAGGATCTCAATGAGCAGTTCTTC. Translating gives CASSRPEDLNEQFF.

This chain uses TRBV9 with TRBJ2-3, with TRBD1 matching over 9 bases. V was pared by 4 bases and J by 5 bases, with 8 bases of the junction left unmatched. The CDR3 covers 15 residues. The germline V gene encodes CDR1 SGDLS and CDR2 YYNGEE. The chain's CDR3 is CASSIQQGAGDTQYF. The CDR3 bases are TGTGCCAGCAGCATACAACAGGGGGCAGGAGATACGCAGTATTTT.